This T cell receptor (beta chain) comes out of a study of CXCR4 blockade with PD-1 therapy in pancreatic cancer. Study findings and constraints: Frequent tumor clones were encoded by many distinct rearrangements, suggesting shared antigens.

Sequencing used immunoSEQ multiplex PCR; TCRdb keeps in-frame clones, though not all of them. The sample holds about 2,400 clones; approximately 37% are singletons and the top ten take approximately 16%. A remark on this clone: The antigen is not known.

There are 13 residues in the CDR3. V was pared by 4 bases and J by 6 bases, with 3 bases of the junction left unmatched. Germline loops: CDR1 MGHDK, CDR2 SYGVNS. This TCR derives from a human donor with pancreatic ductal adenocarcinoma. The source material was tumor tissue. V gene TRBV25-1 combines with J gene TRBJ1-1; TRBD1 aligns across 9 bases. The CDR3 here is CASSGRTGAEAFF. Written as DNA, the CDR3 is TGTGCCAGCAGTGGCCGGACAGGGGCTGAAGCTTTCTTT.